These T cell receptor beta chains were read from a single sample in a study of shared clonotypes between healthy human individuals. TCRdb's table, derived via immunoSEQ multiplex PCR, lists solely in-frame clones and lacks some. Of around 1.4 million clones listed, approximately 98.5% were seen once; the top ten hold 0.36%. Sequenced material: naive CD4+ T cells sorted from blood. These receptors came from a man in his thirties or forties in good health. CDR3s include the opening cysteine and the closing phenylalanine or tryptophan. A D gene is named only where the DNA matches it firmly. Only some rows state a clone size, as once, few, many or a class for expanded clones.

d_call	v_call	j_call	clone_size	cdr3_aa	cdr3_nt
NA	TRBV19	TRBJ2-7	NA	CASSTPPLGAGYYEQYF	TGTGCCAGTAGTACTCCGCCGTTGGGGGCGGGCTACTACGAGCAGTACTTC
NA	TRBV30	TRBJ1-4	NA	CAWRQGVGEKLFF	TGTGCCTGGAGACAAGGGGTAGGCGAAAAACTGTTTTTT
NA	TRBV6-5	TRBJ1-1	NA	CASSLGAGSTEAFF	TGTGCCAGCAGCCTGGGGGCAGGGAGCACTGAAGCTTTCTTT
TRBD2	TRBV19	TRBJ2-1	NA	CASSSPSSGDYNEQFF	TGTGCCAGTAGTTCACCCTCTAGCGGGGATTACAATGAGCAGTTCTTC
TRBD2	TRBV7-9	TRBJ2-3	NA	CASSPLAGLDTQYF	TGTGCCAGCAGCCCCCTAGCGGGGTTAGATACGCAGTATTTT
NA	TRBV18	TRBJ2-2	NA	CASSPIQGNTGELFF	TGTGCCAGCTCACCAATACAGGGTAACACCGGGGAGCTGTTTTTT
NA	TRBV5-4	TRBJ1-2	NA	CASSVEPGQPEGYTF	TGTGCCAGCAGCGTGGAGCCCGGACAGCCTGAAGGCTACACCTTC
NA	TRBV10-2	TRBJ1-1	once	CASSEIRNTEAFF	TGCGCCAGCAGTGAGATACGGAACACTGAAGCTTTCTTT
NA	TRBV5-1	TRBJ2-7	NA	CASSLVAARGSYEQYF	TGCGCCAGCAGCTTGGTGGCGGCTAGGGGCTCCTACGAGCAGTACTTC
TRBD2	TRBV11-3	TRBJ2-2	NA	CASSYTSGNTGELFF	TGTGCCAGCAGCTATACTAGCGGGAACACCGGGGAGCTGTTTTTT
TRBD2	TRBV5-4	TRBJ2-7	NA	CASSLEGLTTKQYF	TGTGCCAGCAGCTTGGAGGGACTAACTACGAAGCAGTACTTC
TRBD1	TRBV18	TRBJ2-4	NA	CASSPGTVLGAIQYF	TGTGCCAGCTCACCCGGGACAGTCCTTGGGGCCATTCAGTACTTC
TRBD2	TRBV7-9	TRBJ2-1	NA	CASSGGRGYNEQFF	TGTGCCAGCAGCGGCGGGAGAGGCTACAATGAGCAGTTCTTC
NA	TRBV14	TRBJ1-2	NA	CASSQASGLRGYTF	TGTGCCAGCAGCCAAGCCAGCGGGTTGCGGGGCTACACCTTC
NA	TRBV6-1	TRBJ1-1	NA	CASSEARGRAEAFF	TGTGCCAGCAGTGAAGCGAGAGGGAGGGCTGAAGCTTTCTTT
NA	TRBV28	TRBJ1-4	NA	CASRAPGRNEKLFF	TGTGCCAGCAGAGCACCGGGACGGAATGAAAAACTGTTTTTT
TRBD2	TRBV7-2	TRBJ2-7	NA	CASSLLWSLAVTNSYEQYF	TGTGCCAGCAGCTTATTATGGAGTCTAGCGGTGACTAACTCCTACGAGCAGTACTTC
TRBD2	TRBV5-1	TRBJ2-1	once	CASSLGSGTKVGEQFF	TGCGCCAGCAGCTTGGGGAGCGGGACCAAAGTCGGCGAGCAGTTCTTC
TRBD1	TRBV5-1	TRBJ2-7	NA	CASSLQGVGTSEQYF	TGCGCCAGCAGCTTGCAGGGGGTAGGGACCTCCGAGCAGTACTTC
NA	TRBV5-4	TRBJ1-1	NA	CASSKGGGADSEAFF	TGTGCCAGCAGCAAGGGAGGAGGGGCCGATTCTGAAGCTTTCTTT
NA	TRBV29-1	TRBJ2-1	NA	CSAGLKNVDEQFF	TGCAGCGCGGGATTAAAGAACGTGGATGAGCAGTTCTTC
NA	TRBV18	TRBJ2-2	once	CASSPGAGANTGELFF	TGTGCCAGCTCACCGGGGGCAGGGGCGAACACCGGGGAGCTGTTTTTT